These T cell receptor beta chains were read from a single sample in a study of circulating and synovial CD4+ cells in juvenile arthritis. This table comes from immunoSEQ multiplex PCR, and its TCRdb copy is limited to in-frame clones, with some not included. Of some 33,000 clones listed, about 94% are singletons. Sequenced input: CD4+ T cells from blood. The receptor source for this set is a human donor with juvenile idiopathic arthritis. Each CDR3 is given with its conserved first and last residue. The D gene is left open where the match is weak.

CDR3 DNA | CDR3 protein | D gene | J gene | V gene
TGTGCCAGCACCAGGACAGGGGGCATACAAGAGACCCAGTACTTC | CASTRTGGIQETQYF | TRBD1 | TRBJ2-5 | TRBV9
TGTGCCAGCAGTTTATATACCGGGACAGGGGGAAGCGGGGAGACCCAGTACTTC | CASSLYTGTGGSGETQYF | TRBD1 | TRBJ2-5 | TRBV7-9
TGTGCCAGCTCACCACCGTTGAGGGTTGAATCCAATGAGCAGTTCTTC | CASSPPLRVESNEQFF | NA | TRBJ2-1 | TRBV18
TGTGCCAGCAGTTTTTATACAGATAGCAATCAGCCCCAGCATTTT | CASSFYTDSNQPQHF | NA | TRBJ1-5 | TRBV28
TGTGCCAGCCTAGACAGGGCAGGCCAGCCCCAGCATTTT | CASLDRAGQPQHF | TRBD1 | TRBJ1-5 | TRBV19
TGTGCCAGCAGCTTAAAGGCGGAGAACTATGGCTACACCTTC | CASSLKAENYGYTF | NA | TRBJ1-2 | TRBV13
TGCGCCAGCAGCAGGACAGGGGGCGGGACTCTTAATGAAAAACTGTTTTTT | CASSRTGGGTLNEKLFF | TRBD1 | TRBJ1-4 | TRBV5-1
TGTGCCAGCAGCCAAGGGACAGCTATTTGGGATGGCTACACCTTC | CASSQGTAIWDGYTF | NA | TRBJ1-2 | TRBV4-2
TGTGCCAGCAGCATGGACAGACAAGAGACCCAGTACTTC | CASSMDRQETQYF | NA | TRBJ2-5 | TRBV7-2
TGTGCCAGCAGCCCTATGACAGGGACGGGCCGCTCACCCCTCCACTTT | CASSPMTGTGRSPLHF | TRBD1 | TRBJ1-6 | TRBV7-9
TGTGCCAGCAGCTTGGGGGGGGAAGTCACCATATATTTT | CASSLGGEVTIYF | NA | TRBJ1-3 | TRBV5-4
TGTGCCAGCAGTGAATTAAGCACAGATACGCAGTATTTT | CASSELSTDTQYF | NA | TRBJ2-3 | TRBV25-1
TGTGCCAGCAGCTTGGGACTAGTCGTCACCGGGGAGCTGTTTTTT | CASSLGLVVTGELFF | TRBD2 | TRBJ2-2 | TRBV7-9
TGTGCCACCAGCGTTCCGGGACAGGGGATTTACGAGCAGTACTTC | CATSVPGQGIYEQYF | TRBD1 | TRBJ2-7 | TRBV15